The next 16 T cell receptor beta chains were all read from a single sample in a study of molecular identifiers for immune sequencing clone quantification. TCRdb used MiXCR to reprocess the PCR reads, holding one entry per CDR3 protein. In the table there are approximately 630,000 distinct CDR3 sequences, 25% of which are singletons. The source material was naive CD8+ T cells from blood, with Jurkat cell RNA spiked in. Noted subset: FACS-sorted CD8+CD4-CCR7+CD45RA+ naive T cells. Receptor source: a human donor in good health. Some libraries in this study had Jurkat cell RNA spiked in.

The J gene is TRBJ1-6, the V gene TRBV9; possibly TRBD1 for D (6 bases). Trimming removed 0 bases from V and 9 bases from J, with 13 bases in between. The CDR3 loop spans 15 amino acids. The germline V gene has CDR1 SGDLS and CDR2 YYNGEE. For the CDR3, the DNA is TGTGCCAGCAGCGTAGGAGCAGGGGAGGGTTCACCCCTCCACTTT. Protein product: CASSVGAGEGSPLHF.

This clonotype came up a few times. The CDR3 bases are TGTGCCAGCAGCAAAGTTCGGAACGGAAAGAAGAACACTGAAGCTTTCTTT. It translates to CASSKVRNGKKNTEAFF. The chain couples TRBV21-1 to TRBJ1-1. TRBV21-1 is assigned pseudogene status. The CDR3 runs 17 residues.

Concerning this clonotype itself: A much larger clone differs by one base, so this may be a read error. The CDR3 loop is CPSSFGTSGGTDTQYF. Written as DNA, the CDR3 is TGTCCCAGCAGCTTTGGGACTAGCGGGGGCACAGATACGCAGTATTTT. The chain has TRBV7-9 and TRBJ2-3; 13 bases line up with TRBD2. This CDR3 contains 16 residues. Germline CDR1 reads SEHNR; CDR2 reads FQNEAQ (reference sequence).

The V gene is TRBV6-2 or TRBV6-3, the J gene TRBJ2-5; tentatively, D is TRBD1 (6 bases). There are 14 residues in the CDR3. Germline-derived CDR1 and CDR2 are MNHEY and SVGEGT. The V end was cut by 1 base, the J end by 2 bases, with 8 bases between. The CDR3 region has the DNA TGTGCCAGCAGTTACTACAGGGATCAAGAGACCCAGTACTTC. As protein: CASSYYRDQETQYF.

J is TRBJ2-7 and V is TRBV13; a weak D match, TRBD2 (5 bases). In germline, CDR1 is PRHDT, CDR2 FYEKMQ (reference sequence). With 1 base removed from V and 1 base from J, the gap between germline ends came to 14 bases. The CDR3 is 16 amino acids. CDR3 DNA: TGTGCCAGCAGCTTAGAAGTAACCTGGAGGTCCTACGAGCAGTACTTC. It translates to CASSLEVTWRSYEQYF. The entire variable domain, with the rest obtained from reference TRBV13 and TRBJ2-7, is as follows: AAGVIQSPRHLIKEKRETATLKCYPIPRHDTVYWYQQGPGQDPQFLISFYEKMQSDKGSIPDRFSAQQFSDYHSELNMSSLELGDSALYFCASSLEVTWRSYEQYFGPGTRLTVT.

The genes are TRBV7-9 and TRBJ2-1; the D gene is possibly TRBD2 (6 bases). CDR3 length: 15 amino acids. Germline V gene lookup returns CDR1 SEHNR and CDR2 FQNEAQ (reference sequence). Between the trimmed V and J ends, which lost 4 bases and 6 bases, there was a span of 16 bases. The CDR3 DNA follows: TGTGCCAGCAGCTCAGGACCCGCGGGGCCCAATGAGCAGTTCTTC. Residues: CASSSGPAGPNEQFF.

This clonotype was found a few times. This rearrangement joins TRBV7-9 to TRBJ2-3; 7 nucleotides align to TRBD2. Trimming cost V 0 bases and J 2 bases; bases outside gene matches: 5. There are 16 residues in the CDR3. Germline CDR1 is SEHNR and CDR2 is FQNEAQ (reference sequence). The CDR3 bases are TGTGCCAGCAGCTTAGCGGGGGAGGGAGACACAGATACGCAGTATTTT. It encodes CASSLAGEGDTDTQYF.

The genes are TRBV5-6 and TRBJ2-5; D not resolved. With 1 base removed from V and 1 base from J, the gap between germline ends came to 8 bases. The germline V gene has CDR1 SGHDT and CDR2 YYEEEE. The CDR3 consists of 14 residues. The CDR3 region is CASSLRWAQETQYF. DNA for the CDR3: TGTGCCAGCAGCTTGAGATGGGCCCAAGAGACCCAGTACTTC. Combining the CDR3 with reference TRBV5-6 and TRBJ2-5 gives the whole variable domain DAGVTQSPTHLIKTRGQQVTLRCSPKSGHDTVSWYQQALGQGPQFIFQYYEEEERQRGNFPDRFSGHQFPNYSSELNVNALLLGDSALYLCASSLRWAQETQYFGPGTRLLVL.

This clonotype was observed a few times. The CDR3 nucleotides are TGTGCCAGCAGCAAACTCGGACAGGGGGTAGCGGTTACGCAGTATTTT. This codes for CASSKLGQGVAVTQYF. The chain has TRBV5-6 and TRBJ2-3; 10 bases map to TRBD1. Trimming took 4 bases from V and 8 from J; bases not matched to a gene: 13. Germline V gives CDR1 SGHDT, CDR2 YYEEEE. This CDR3 region has 16 residues.

The V gene is TRBV7-2, the J gene TRBJ2-2, with TRBD2 identical over 13 bases. The junction had 17 bases not matched to a gene; V was cut back by 7 bases and J by 6 bases. The germline gives CDR1 SGHTA, CDR2 FQGNSA. The CDR3 loop spans 19 amino acids. The CDR3 DNA reads as TGTGCCAGCAAAAAAAGAGGACTAGCGGGAGTCGGGGACCCCGGGGAGCTGTTTTTT. Protein sequence: CASKKRGLAGVGDPGELFF.

This clonotype was recorded a few times. The rearrangement joins TRBV2 to TRBJ2-1, with D perhaps TRBD1 (6 bases). Germline V gives CDR1 SNHLY, CDR2 FYNNEI. V lost 1 base and J 9 bases, leaving 13 bases between the germline ends. The CDR3 is 14 amino acids. Written as DNA, the CDR3 is TGTGCCAGCAGTGAAGGGCAGGGGCCCAGTGAGCAGTTCTTC. It is translated as CASSEGQGPSEQFF.

The table lists this clonotype with many counts. This chain connects TRBV6-2 or TRBV6-3 to TRBJ2-3; D is tentatively TRBD1 or TRBD2 (5 bases each). Trimming left V 0 bases short and J 0 bases short, with 19 bases between. This CDR3 comprises 19 residues. The germline V gene has CDR1 MNHEY and CDR2 SVGEGT. Written as DNA, the CDR3 is TGTGCCAGCAGTTACTCAACCCGGGACCCCAACCCTAGCACAGATACGCAGTATTTT. This codes for CASSYSTRDPNPSTDTQYF.

This chain links TRBV25-1 with TRBJ2-5, with 11 bases fitting TRBD2. This CDR3 is built from 17 residues. Germline V gene lookup returns CDR1 MGHDK and CDR2 SYGVNS. Germline trimming cut 6 bases from V and 1 base from J; bases unmatched to any gene: 10. The CDR3 spells CASREGLAGGLQETQYF. In nucleotides, the CDR3 is TGTGCCAGCAGGGAAGGGCTAGCGGGAGGTCTCCAAGAGACCCAGTACTTC.

This clonotype appeared a few times. This sequence joins TRBV28 and TRBJ1-4, with TRBD1 identical over 10 bases. There are 17 residues in the CDR3. The germline CDR1 and CDR2 sequences are MDHEN and SYDVKM. The junction had 5 bases not matched to a gene; V was cut back by 4 bases and J by 0 bases. As DNA, the CDR3 is TGTGCCAGCAGTTCGACAGGGGGCTTTACAACTAATGAAAAACTGTTTTTT. Translating gives CASSSTGGFTTNEKLFF.

Of note for this clonotype: This may be a read error: a much more frequent sequence differs by one nucleotide. The chain uses TRBV28 and TRBJ1-1, with D hard to call. The CDR3 is 16 amino acids. Looked up from germline, CDR1 is MDHEN and CDR2 is SYDVKM. CDR3 residues: CASSPVGRHRNTEAYF. The CDR3 DNA reads TGTGCCAGCAGTCCCGTCGGGCGGCACCGGAACACTGAAGCTTACTTT. The entire variable domain, with the rest obtained from reference TRBV28 and TRBJ1-1, is as follows: DVKVTQSSRYLVKRTGEKVFLECVQDMDHENMFWYRQDPGLGLRLIYFSYDVKMKEKGDIPEGYSVSREKKERFSLILESASTNQTSMYLCASSPVGRHRNTEAYFGQGTRLTVV.

This clonotype showed up just once. Possible read error: a much larger clone is one base away. The genes are TRBV25-1 and TRBJ2-3; D not resolved. CDR1 MGHDK and CDR2 SYGVNS come from the germline V gene. CDR3 length: 12 amino acids. The CDR3 DNA is TGTGTCAGCAGTGAAACAGTAGATACGCAGTATTTT. This codes for CVSSETVDTQYF.